The 6 T cell receptor beta chains listed next were all sequenced from one sample in a study of patients and donors after allogeneic stem cell transplantation. TCRdb analysed the RT-PCR reads with MiXCR anew, one entry per CDR3 protein. The table records about 88,000 distinct CDR3 sequences, 48% of them present only once. The sequencing input was blood, either unsorted or a sorted T cell fraction (not recorded which). All receptors come from a human donor who was either an allogeneic HSCT recipient or a stem cell or donor lymphocyte infusion donor (not recorded which). It is not recorded whose cells these are; they may come from a transplant donor.

The chain is built from TRBV4-3 and TRBJ2-1; D is possibly TRBD1 (5 bases). Germline V gene sequence: CDR1 LGHNA, CDR2 YSLEER. The CDR3 length is 15 residues. V lost 2 bases to trimming and J lost 2 bases, with 10 bases between them. Here the CDR3 DNA reads TGCGCCAGCAGCCAAACACAGGAAACCTACAATGAGCAGTTCTTC. Its protein is CASSQTQETYNEQFF.

V usage is TRBV6-6 and J usage is TRBJ2-2; D is undetermined. CDR3 length: 16 residues. With 0 bases removed from V and 0 bases from J, the gap between germline ends came to 8 bases. Germline values: CDR1 MNHNY, CDR2 SVGAGI (reference sequence). CDR3 sequence (DNA): TGTGCCAGCAGTTACTCGCCAGAGTCGAACACCGGGGAGCTGTTTTTT. This sequence encodes CASSYSPESNTGELFF.

This clonotype was picked up a small number of times. V gene TRBV12-3 or TRBV12-4 combines with J gene TRBJ1-2; D uncertain. The CDR3 consists of 13 residues. V lost 4 bases and J lost 4, with 10 bases in between. CDR3 DNA sequence: TGTGCCAGCAGTTCCCCTCCGGTCTATGGCTACACCTTC. It translates to CASSSPPVYGYTF.

The chain recombines TRBV7-2 with TRBJ1-1; 7 bases match TRBD1. V dropped 1 base and J dropped 6; count of bases not matched to a gene: 5. This CDR3 comprises 14 residues. Germline loops: CDR1 SGHTA, CDR2 FQGNSA. CDR3 sequence reads: CASSLDLRGAEAFF. The CDR3 DNA reads as TGTGCCAGCAGCTTAGACCTCAGGGGGGCTGAAGCTTTCTTT. Based on the CDR3 plus reference TRBV7-2 and TRBJ1-1, the full variable domain is GAGVSQSPSNKVTEKGKDVELRCDPISGHTALYWYRQSLGQGLEFLIYFQGNSAPDKSGLPSDRFSAERTGGSVSTLTIQRTQQEDSAVYLCASSLDLRGAEAFFGQGTRLTVV.

The J gene is TRBJ2-3, the V gene TRBV20-1, with TRBD2 matching over 12 bases. With 2 bases clipped from V and 2 bases from J, the junction kept 8 bases outside the gene matches. There are 17 residues in the CDR3. Germline V gene sequence: CDR1 DFQATT, CDR2 SNEGSKA (reference sequence). The CDR3 sequence is CSARPPGLAGPTDTQYF. The CDR3 DNA follows: TGCAGTGCTAGACCCCCAGGACTAGCGGGACCCACAGATACGCAGTATTTT.

The chain combines TRBV7-8 with TRBJ1-2; 7 bases are shared with TRBD1. Unmatched junction bases numbered 5, after V lost 5 bases and J lost 2 bases. CDR1 and CDR2 (germline): SGHVS, FQNEAQ. The CDR3 is 14 amino acids. The CDR3 protein is CASSPGQANYGYTF. The CDR3 coding sequence is TGTGCCAGCAGCCCCGGACAGGCGAACTATGGCTACACCTTC.